A selection of T cell receptor beta chains follows, all from one sample in a study of shared clonotypes between healthy human individuals. Only in-frame clones appear in the TCRdb table, and some are missing; sequencing was by immunoSEQ multiplex PCR. The sample includes about 1 million clones, about four fifths of them seen just once. The sequencing sample was made of memory CD4+ T cells from PBMCs. The receptor set was obtained from a man aged 18 to 35 in good health. Some clones in this sample may be carry-over from other donors' samples. Each CDR3 is given with its conserved first and last residue. Each record gives: J gene, D gene, clone size, V gene, CDR3 DNA, CDR3 protein. D genes are given only for firm matches. Expanded clones get a size class; other rows say once, few or many, or leave the size out.

j_call: TRBJ2-1
d_call: TRBD2
clone_size: -
v_call: TRBV11-3
cdr3_nt: TGTGCCAGCAGCCCGGGACTAGCGGTCCACAATGAGCAGTTCTTC
cdr3_aa: CASSPGLAVHNEQFF

j_call: TRBJ1-2
d_call: TRBD1
clone_size: -
v_call: TRBV9
cdr3_nt: TGTGCCAGCAGCGTAGAGGGGGCGGCTAACTATGGCTACACCTTC
cdr3_aa: CASSVEGAANYGYTF

j_call: TRBJ1-2
d_call: TRBD1
clone_size: -
v_call: TRBV29-1
cdr3_nt: TGCAGCGCTGCAAGGGGACAGGACCCTAACTATGGCTACACCTTC
cdr3_aa: CSAARGQDPNYGYTF

j_call: TRBJ2-1
d_call: TRBD2
clone_size: -
v_call: TRBV5-1
cdr3_nt: TGCGCCAGCATGCTTTTTGGAGCGGGGTACAATGAGCAGTTCTTC
cdr3_aa: CASMLFGAGYNEQFF

j_call: TRBJ2-2
d_call: TRBD2
clone_size: -
v_call: TRBV19
cdr3_nt: TGTGCCAGTCGAGGGGCTAGCGGGAGATGGTTTGCCGGGGAGCTGTTTTTT
cdr3_aa: CASRGASGRWFAGELFF

j_call: TRBJ2-5
d_call: -
clone_size: few
v_call: TRBV9
cdr3_nt: TGTGCCAGCAGCGGAACTAGTCTCGGAGAGACCCAGTACTTC
cdr3_aa: CASSGTSLGETQYF

j_call: TRBJ1-1
d_call: -
clone_size: -
v_call: TRBV30
cdr3_nt: TGTGCCTGGGGGGACGGAGCAACTGAAGCTTTCTTT
cdr3_aa: CAWGDGATEAFF

j_call: TRBJ1-1
d_call: -
clone_size: -
v_call: TRBV19
cdr3_nt: TGTGCCAGTAGCGCTATCGGGACCATTGAAAACACTGAAGCTTTCTTT
cdr3_aa: CASSAIGTIENTEAFF

j_call: TRBJ2-1
d_call: -
clone_size: -
v_call: TRBV11-2
cdr3_nt: TGTGCCAGCAGCTTACTACTAGCCGGCTCCTACAATGAGCAGTTCTTC
cdr3_aa: CASSLLLAGSYNEQFF

j_call: TRBJ2-7
d_call: TRBD2
clone_size: -
v_call: TRBV6-6
cdr3_nt: TGTGCCAGCAGTTACCCGGCGGGGGACTACGAGCAGTACTTC
cdr3_aa: CASSYPAGDYEQYF

j_call: TRBJ1-3
d_call: -
clone_size: -
v_call: TRBV30
cdr3_nt: TGTGCCTGGAGTACCTCGTACGGAAACACCATATATTTT
cdr3_aa: CAWSTSYGNTIYF

j_call: TRBJ1-3
d_call: -
clone_size: once
v_call: TRBV5-4
cdr3_nt: TGTGCCAGCAGCCCGGGGACCCCTGGAAACACCATATATTTT
cdr3_aa: CASSPGTPGNTIYF

j_call: TRBJ2-1
d_call: -
clone_size: -
v_call: TRBV7-2
cdr3_nt: TGTGCCAGCAGCCAAAAAACCCGGTACAATGAGCAGTTCTTC
cdr3_aa: CASSQKTRYNEQFF

j_call: TRBJ2-1
d_call: TRBD2
clone_size: few
v_call: TRBV4-2
cdr3_nt: TGTGCCAGCAGCCAAGGATGGCTAGCGGGAGACAATGAGCAGTTCTTC
cdr3_aa: CASSQGWLAGDNEQFF

j_call: TRBJ1-3
d_call: -
clone_size: -
v_call: TRBV27
cdr3_nt: TGTGCCAGCAGTTTAAGTAGTGGGGGCATCTCTGGAAACACCATATATTTT
cdr3_aa: CASSLSSGGISGNTIYF

j_call: TRBJ2-7
d_call: -
clone_size: -
v_call: TRBV18
cdr3_nt: TGTGCCAGCTCCCCCATCGGACAAGAGGGCTCCTACGAGCAGTACTTC
cdr3_aa: CASSPIGQEGSYEQYF

j_call: TRBJ1-6
d_call: -
clone_size: -
v_call: TRBV6-5
cdr3_nt: TGTGCCAGCAGAGGCGGACAGATGTATAATTCACCCCTCCACTTT
cdr3_aa: CASRGGQMYNSPLHF

j_call: TRBJ2-7
d_call: -
clone_size: -
v_call: TRBV5-6
cdr3_nt: TGTGCCAGCAGCCTCCACCCCTTGCAGCAGTACTTC
cdr3_aa: CASSLHPLQQYF

j_call: TRBJ2-3
d_call: TRBD2
clone_size: -
v_call: TRBV29-1
cdr3_nt: TGCAGCCACACTAGCGGGGTCACAGATACGCAGTATTTT
cdr3_aa: CSHTSGVTDTQYF

j_call: TRBJ2-5
d_call: -
clone_size: -
v_call: TRBV15
cdr3_nt: TGTGCCACCAGCAGGATCCGCGTTATGCAAGAGACCCAGTACTTC
cdr3_aa: CATSRIRVMQETQYF

j_call: TRBJ2-7
d_call: -
clone_size: once
v_call: TRBV6-1
cdr3_nt: TGTGCCAGCAGGGTCCCCGGGCCCACCTACGAGCAGTACTTC
cdr3_aa: CASRVPGPTYEQYF

j_call: TRBJ2-1
d_call: -
clone_size: -
v_call: TRBV9
cdr3_nt: TGTGCCAGCAGCCCATTCCCCTACAATGAGCAGTTCTTC
cdr3_aa: CASSPFPYNEQFF

j_call: TRBJ2-7
d_call: TRBD2
clone_size: -
v_call: TRBV2
cdr3_nt: TGTGCCAGAGGGACTAGCGGGAGGAAGGGTGAGCAGTACTTC
cdr3_aa: CARGTSGRKGEQYF

j_call: TRBJ1-2
d_call: -
clone_size: once
v_call: TRBV4-2
cdr3_nt: TGTGCCAGCAGCGCCCTCCGGGAGACTAACTATGGCTACACCTTC
cdr3_aa: CASSALRETNYGYTF

j_call: TRBJ2-1
d_call: TRBD2
clone_size: -
v_call: TRBV27
cdr3_nt: TGTGCCAGCAGAGGACTAGCGGGAAAGGTGAACTACAATGAGCAGTTCTTC
cdr3_aa: CASRGLAGKVNYNEQFF

j_call: TRBJ1-5
d_call: -
clone_size: few
v_call: TRBV19
cdr3_nt: TGTGCCAGTAACCCAGGGTGGGCCTTCAATCAGCCCCAGCATTTT
cdr3_aa: CASNPGWAFNQPQHF

j_call: TRBJ1-4
d_call: TRBD1
clone_size: -
v_call: TRBV5-1
cdr3_nt: TGCGCCAGCAGCACCGGACAGGGTAATGAAAAACTGTTTTTT
cdr3_aa: CASSTGQGNEKLFF

j_call: TRBJ2-3
d_call: -
clone_size: -
v_call: TRBV9
cdr3_nt: TGTGCCAGCAGCGTAGCTGGGGCCGAAGATACGCAGTATTTT
cdr3_aa: CASSVAGAEDTQYF

j_call: TRBJ1-4
d_call: -
clone_size: -
v_call: TRBV28
cdr3_nt: TGTGCCAGCAGTTACGGGGGATCAACTAATGAAAAACTGTTTTTT
cdr3_aa: CASSYGGSTNEKLFF

j_call: TRBJ2-1
d_call: -
clone_size: -
v_call: TRBV20-1
cdr3_nt: TGCAGTGCTCCGGCTCGGGAGCAGTTCTTC
cdr3_aa: CSAPAREQFF

j_call: TRBJ2-5
d_call: -
clone_size: -
v_call: TRBV28
cdr3_nt: TGTGCCAGCAGTTTTAGGGGGGAGACCCAGTACTTC
cdr3_aa: CASSFRGETQYF